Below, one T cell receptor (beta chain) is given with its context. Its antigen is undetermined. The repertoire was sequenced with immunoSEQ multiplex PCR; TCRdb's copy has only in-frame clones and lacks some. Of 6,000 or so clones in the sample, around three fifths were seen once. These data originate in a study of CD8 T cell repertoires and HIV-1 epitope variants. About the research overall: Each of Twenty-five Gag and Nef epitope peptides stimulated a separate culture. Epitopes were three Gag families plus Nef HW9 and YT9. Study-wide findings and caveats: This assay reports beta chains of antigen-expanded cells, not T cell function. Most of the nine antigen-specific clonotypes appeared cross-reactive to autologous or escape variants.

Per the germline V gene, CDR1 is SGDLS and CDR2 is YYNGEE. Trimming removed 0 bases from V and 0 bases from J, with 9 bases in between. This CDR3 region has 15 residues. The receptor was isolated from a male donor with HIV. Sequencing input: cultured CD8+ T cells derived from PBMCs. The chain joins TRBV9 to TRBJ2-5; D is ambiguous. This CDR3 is CASSVVGSNQETQYF. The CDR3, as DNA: TGTGCCAGCAGCGTAGTAGGCAGCAACCAAGAGACCCAGTACTTC.